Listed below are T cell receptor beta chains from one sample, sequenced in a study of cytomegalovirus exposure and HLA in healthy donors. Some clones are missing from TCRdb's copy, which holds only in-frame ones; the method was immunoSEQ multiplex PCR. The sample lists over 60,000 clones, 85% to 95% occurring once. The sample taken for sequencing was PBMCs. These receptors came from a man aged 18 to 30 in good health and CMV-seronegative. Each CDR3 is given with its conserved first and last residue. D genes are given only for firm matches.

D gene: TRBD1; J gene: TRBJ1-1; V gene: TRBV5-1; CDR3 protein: CASSLNRGGTEAFF; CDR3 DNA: TGCGCCAGCAGCTTAAACAGGGGAGGCACTGAAGCTTTCTTT
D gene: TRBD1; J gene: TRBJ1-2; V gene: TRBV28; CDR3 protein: CASSLELDREDYTF; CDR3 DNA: TGTGCCAGCAGTTTAGAGCTGGACAGGGAGGACTACACCTTC
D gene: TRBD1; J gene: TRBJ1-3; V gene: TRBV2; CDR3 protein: CASTREGQYSGNTIYF; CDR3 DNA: TGTGCCAGCACCCGAGAGGGACAGTACTCTGGAAACACCATATATTTT
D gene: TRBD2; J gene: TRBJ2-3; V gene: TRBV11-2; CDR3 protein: CASSLAGVGTDTQYF; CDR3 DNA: TGTGCCAGCAGCTTGGCGGGGGTGGGCACAGATACGCAGTATTTT
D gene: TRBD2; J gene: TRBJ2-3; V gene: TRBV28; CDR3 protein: CASTPSGVLTDTQYF; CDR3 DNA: TGTGCCAGCACTCCGAGCGGGGTGCTCACAGATACGCAGTATTTT
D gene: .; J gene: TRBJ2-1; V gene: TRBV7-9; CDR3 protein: CASRLPESEQFF; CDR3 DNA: TGTGCCAGCAGACTACCGGAGAGTGAGCAGTTCTTC
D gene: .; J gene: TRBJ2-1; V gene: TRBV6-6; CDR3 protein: CASRPAAAYNEQFF; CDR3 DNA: TGTGCCAGCAGACCAGCGGCTGCTTACAATGAGCAGTTCTTC
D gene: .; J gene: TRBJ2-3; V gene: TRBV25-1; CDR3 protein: CASRGPGGDETDTQYF; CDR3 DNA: TGTGCCAGCAGAGGGCCCGGGGGTGATGAGACAGATACGCAGTATTTT
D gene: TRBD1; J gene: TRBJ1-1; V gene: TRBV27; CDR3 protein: CASSSTGTEAFF; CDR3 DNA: TGTGCCAGCAGTTCGACAGGGACCGAAGCTTTCTTT
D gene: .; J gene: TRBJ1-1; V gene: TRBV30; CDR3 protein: CAWSVFWGDTEAFF; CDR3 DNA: TGTGCCTGGAGTGTATTTTGGGGGGACACTGAAGCTTTCTTT
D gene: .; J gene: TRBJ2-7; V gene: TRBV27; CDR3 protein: CASSLSRVSEQYF; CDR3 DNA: TGTGCCAGCAGTTTATCCAGGGTTTCCGAGCAGTACTTC
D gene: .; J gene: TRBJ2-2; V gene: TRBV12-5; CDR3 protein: CASWDTYTGELFF; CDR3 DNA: TGTGCTAGTTGGGACACTTACACCGGGGAGCTGTTTTTT
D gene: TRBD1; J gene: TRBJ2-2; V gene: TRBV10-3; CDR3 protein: CAISESGQVNTGELFF; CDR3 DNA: TGTGCCATCAGTGAGTCCGGACAGGTAAACACCGGGGAGCTGTTTTTT
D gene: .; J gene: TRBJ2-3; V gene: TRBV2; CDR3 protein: CASSEAPPASRPDTQYF; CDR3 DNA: TGTGCCAGCAGTGAAGCTCCCCCAGCCTCCAGGCCAGATACGCAGTATTTT
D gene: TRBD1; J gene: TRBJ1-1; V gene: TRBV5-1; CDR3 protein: CASSTGQGPNTEAFF; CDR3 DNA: TGCGCCAGCAGCACCGGACAGGGACCGAACACTGAAGCTTTCTTT
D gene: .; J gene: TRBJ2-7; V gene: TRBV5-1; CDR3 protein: CASSLGTGTSSYEQYF; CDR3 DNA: TGCGCCAGCAGCTTGGGAACAGGGACGAGCTCCTACGAGCAGTACTTC
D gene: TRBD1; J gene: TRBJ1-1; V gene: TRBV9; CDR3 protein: CASSAEIQGPGTEAFF; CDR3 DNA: TGTGCCAGCAGCGCTGAAATACAGGGGCCCGGCACTGAAGCTTTCTTT
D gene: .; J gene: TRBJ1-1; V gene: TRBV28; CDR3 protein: CASSLHLREVAFF; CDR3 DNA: TGTGCCAGCAGTCTCCACCTTCGCGAGGTAGCTTTCTTT
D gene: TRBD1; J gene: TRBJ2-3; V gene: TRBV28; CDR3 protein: CASSPAGGWTDTQYF; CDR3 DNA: TGTGCCAGCAGCCCCGCAGGGGGTTGGACAGATACGCAGTATTTT
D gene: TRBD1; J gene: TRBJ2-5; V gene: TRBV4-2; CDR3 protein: CASSQARTGGLGETQYF; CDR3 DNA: TGTGCCAGCAGCCAAGCCCGGACAGGGGGTCTCGGAGAGACCCAGTACTTC
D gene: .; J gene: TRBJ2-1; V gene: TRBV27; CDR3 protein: CASSSTLDRGNEQFF; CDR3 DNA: TGTGCCAGCAGTTCAACCCTGGACAGAGGGAATGAGCAGTTCTTC
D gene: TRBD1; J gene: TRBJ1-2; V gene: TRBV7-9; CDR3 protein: CASSLATLDRVYGYTF; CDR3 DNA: TGTGCCAGCAGCTTAGCGACCTTGGACAGGGTATATGGCTACACCTTC
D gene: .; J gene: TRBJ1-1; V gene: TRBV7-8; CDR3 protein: CASSREGLVGGRNTEAFF; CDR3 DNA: TGTGCCAGCAGCCGGGAGGGGCTTGTGGGGGGGAGGAACACTGAAGCTTTCTTT
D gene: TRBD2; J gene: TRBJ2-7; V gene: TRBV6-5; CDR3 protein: CAISSGRGAYEQYF; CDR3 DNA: TGTGCCATATCGTCGGGGAGGGGAGCTTACGAGCAGTACTTC
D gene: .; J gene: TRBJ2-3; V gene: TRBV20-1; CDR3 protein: CSAGPGDTQYF; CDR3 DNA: TGCAGTGCGGGGCCCGGAGATACGCAGTATTTT
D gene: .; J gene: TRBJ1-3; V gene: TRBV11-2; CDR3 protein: CASSLAGGNTIYF; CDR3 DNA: TGTGCCAGCAGCTTGGCGGGTGGAAACACCATATATTTT
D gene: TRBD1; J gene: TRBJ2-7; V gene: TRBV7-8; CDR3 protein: CASSSLGQGYEQYF; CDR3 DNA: TGTGCCAGCAGCTCACTAGGACAGGGTTACGAGCAGTACTTC
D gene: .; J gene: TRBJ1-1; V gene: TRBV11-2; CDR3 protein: CASSLTLGEPRTEAFF; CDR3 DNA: TGTGCCAGCAGCTTAACATTAGGGGAACCCCGGACTGAAGCTTTCTTT
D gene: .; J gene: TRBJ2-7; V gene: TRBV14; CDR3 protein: CASSRNNYEQYF; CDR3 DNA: TGTGCCAGCAGCCGTAACAACTACGAGCAGTACTTC
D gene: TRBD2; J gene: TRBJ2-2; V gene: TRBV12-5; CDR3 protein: CASGLGRLAGGTGELFF; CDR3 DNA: TGTGCTAGTGGTTTGGGTCGCCTAGCGGGGGGCACCGGGGAGCTGTTTTTT
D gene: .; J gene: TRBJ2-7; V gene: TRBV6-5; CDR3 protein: CASSYSGTRYEQYF; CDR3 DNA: TGTGCCAGCAGTTACTCGGGGACACGGTACGAGCAGTACTTC
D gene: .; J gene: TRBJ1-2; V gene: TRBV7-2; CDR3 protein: CASSLAPEANYGYTF; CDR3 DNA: TGTGCCAGCAGCTTAGCGCCAGAAGCTAACTATGGCTACACCTTC
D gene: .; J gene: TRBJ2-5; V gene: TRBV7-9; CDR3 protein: CASSQETGMGETQYF; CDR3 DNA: TGTGCCAGCAGCCAAGAAACAGGGATGGGGGAGACCCAGTACTTC
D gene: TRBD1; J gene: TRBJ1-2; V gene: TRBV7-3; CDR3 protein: CASSLGQGNYGYTF; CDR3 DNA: TGTGCCAGCAGCTTGGGACAGGGGAACTATGGCTACACCTTC
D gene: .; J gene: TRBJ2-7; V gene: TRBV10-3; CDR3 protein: CAISDPTGNEQYF; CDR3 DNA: TGTGCCATCAGTGATCCGACAGGAAACGAGCAGTACTTC
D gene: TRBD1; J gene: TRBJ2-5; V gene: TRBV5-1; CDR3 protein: CASSFRGWETQYF; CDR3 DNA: TGCGCCAGCAGCTTCAGGGGGTGGGAGACCCAGTACTTC
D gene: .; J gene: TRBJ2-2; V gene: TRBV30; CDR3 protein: CAWRAITGTGELFF; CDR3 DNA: TGTGCCTGGAGAGCGATAACAGGGACCGGGGAGCTGTTTTTT
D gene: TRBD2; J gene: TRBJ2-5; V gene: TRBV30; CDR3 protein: CAWSVVMGGEETQYF; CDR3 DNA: TGTGCCTGGAGTGTAGTGATGGGAGGGGAGGAGACCCAGTACTTC
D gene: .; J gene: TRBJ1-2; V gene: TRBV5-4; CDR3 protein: CASSLGRAMYGYTF; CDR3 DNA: TGTGCCAGCAGCTTGGGGAGGGCAATGTATGGCTACACCTTC
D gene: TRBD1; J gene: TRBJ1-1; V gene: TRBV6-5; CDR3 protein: CASSYSPGQGLTEAFF; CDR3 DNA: TGTGCCAGCAGTTACTCGCCGGGACAGGGTCTTACTGAAGCTTTCTTT
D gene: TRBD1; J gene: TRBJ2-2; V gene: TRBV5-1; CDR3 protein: CASRTGAGELFF; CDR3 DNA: TGCGCCAGCAGGACAGGGGCCGGGGAGCTGTTTTTT
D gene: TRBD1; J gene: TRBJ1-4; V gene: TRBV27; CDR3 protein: CASSRSGQGNEKLFF; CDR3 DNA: TGTGCCAGCAGTCGCTCGGGACAGGGGAATGAAAAACTGTTTTTT
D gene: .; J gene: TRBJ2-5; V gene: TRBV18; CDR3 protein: CASSPRTAQETQYF; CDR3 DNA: TGTGCCAGCTCACCACGGACAGCCCAAGAGACCCAGTACTTC
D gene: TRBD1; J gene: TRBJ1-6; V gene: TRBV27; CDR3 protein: CASSSGTGNSPLHF; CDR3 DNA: TGTGCCAGCAGTTCCGGGACAGGGAATTCACCCCTCCACTTT
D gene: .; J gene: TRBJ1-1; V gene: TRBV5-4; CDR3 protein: CASSPRQSVEAFF; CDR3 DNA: TGTGCCAGCAGCCCTAGACAGTCCGTTGAAGCTTTCTTT